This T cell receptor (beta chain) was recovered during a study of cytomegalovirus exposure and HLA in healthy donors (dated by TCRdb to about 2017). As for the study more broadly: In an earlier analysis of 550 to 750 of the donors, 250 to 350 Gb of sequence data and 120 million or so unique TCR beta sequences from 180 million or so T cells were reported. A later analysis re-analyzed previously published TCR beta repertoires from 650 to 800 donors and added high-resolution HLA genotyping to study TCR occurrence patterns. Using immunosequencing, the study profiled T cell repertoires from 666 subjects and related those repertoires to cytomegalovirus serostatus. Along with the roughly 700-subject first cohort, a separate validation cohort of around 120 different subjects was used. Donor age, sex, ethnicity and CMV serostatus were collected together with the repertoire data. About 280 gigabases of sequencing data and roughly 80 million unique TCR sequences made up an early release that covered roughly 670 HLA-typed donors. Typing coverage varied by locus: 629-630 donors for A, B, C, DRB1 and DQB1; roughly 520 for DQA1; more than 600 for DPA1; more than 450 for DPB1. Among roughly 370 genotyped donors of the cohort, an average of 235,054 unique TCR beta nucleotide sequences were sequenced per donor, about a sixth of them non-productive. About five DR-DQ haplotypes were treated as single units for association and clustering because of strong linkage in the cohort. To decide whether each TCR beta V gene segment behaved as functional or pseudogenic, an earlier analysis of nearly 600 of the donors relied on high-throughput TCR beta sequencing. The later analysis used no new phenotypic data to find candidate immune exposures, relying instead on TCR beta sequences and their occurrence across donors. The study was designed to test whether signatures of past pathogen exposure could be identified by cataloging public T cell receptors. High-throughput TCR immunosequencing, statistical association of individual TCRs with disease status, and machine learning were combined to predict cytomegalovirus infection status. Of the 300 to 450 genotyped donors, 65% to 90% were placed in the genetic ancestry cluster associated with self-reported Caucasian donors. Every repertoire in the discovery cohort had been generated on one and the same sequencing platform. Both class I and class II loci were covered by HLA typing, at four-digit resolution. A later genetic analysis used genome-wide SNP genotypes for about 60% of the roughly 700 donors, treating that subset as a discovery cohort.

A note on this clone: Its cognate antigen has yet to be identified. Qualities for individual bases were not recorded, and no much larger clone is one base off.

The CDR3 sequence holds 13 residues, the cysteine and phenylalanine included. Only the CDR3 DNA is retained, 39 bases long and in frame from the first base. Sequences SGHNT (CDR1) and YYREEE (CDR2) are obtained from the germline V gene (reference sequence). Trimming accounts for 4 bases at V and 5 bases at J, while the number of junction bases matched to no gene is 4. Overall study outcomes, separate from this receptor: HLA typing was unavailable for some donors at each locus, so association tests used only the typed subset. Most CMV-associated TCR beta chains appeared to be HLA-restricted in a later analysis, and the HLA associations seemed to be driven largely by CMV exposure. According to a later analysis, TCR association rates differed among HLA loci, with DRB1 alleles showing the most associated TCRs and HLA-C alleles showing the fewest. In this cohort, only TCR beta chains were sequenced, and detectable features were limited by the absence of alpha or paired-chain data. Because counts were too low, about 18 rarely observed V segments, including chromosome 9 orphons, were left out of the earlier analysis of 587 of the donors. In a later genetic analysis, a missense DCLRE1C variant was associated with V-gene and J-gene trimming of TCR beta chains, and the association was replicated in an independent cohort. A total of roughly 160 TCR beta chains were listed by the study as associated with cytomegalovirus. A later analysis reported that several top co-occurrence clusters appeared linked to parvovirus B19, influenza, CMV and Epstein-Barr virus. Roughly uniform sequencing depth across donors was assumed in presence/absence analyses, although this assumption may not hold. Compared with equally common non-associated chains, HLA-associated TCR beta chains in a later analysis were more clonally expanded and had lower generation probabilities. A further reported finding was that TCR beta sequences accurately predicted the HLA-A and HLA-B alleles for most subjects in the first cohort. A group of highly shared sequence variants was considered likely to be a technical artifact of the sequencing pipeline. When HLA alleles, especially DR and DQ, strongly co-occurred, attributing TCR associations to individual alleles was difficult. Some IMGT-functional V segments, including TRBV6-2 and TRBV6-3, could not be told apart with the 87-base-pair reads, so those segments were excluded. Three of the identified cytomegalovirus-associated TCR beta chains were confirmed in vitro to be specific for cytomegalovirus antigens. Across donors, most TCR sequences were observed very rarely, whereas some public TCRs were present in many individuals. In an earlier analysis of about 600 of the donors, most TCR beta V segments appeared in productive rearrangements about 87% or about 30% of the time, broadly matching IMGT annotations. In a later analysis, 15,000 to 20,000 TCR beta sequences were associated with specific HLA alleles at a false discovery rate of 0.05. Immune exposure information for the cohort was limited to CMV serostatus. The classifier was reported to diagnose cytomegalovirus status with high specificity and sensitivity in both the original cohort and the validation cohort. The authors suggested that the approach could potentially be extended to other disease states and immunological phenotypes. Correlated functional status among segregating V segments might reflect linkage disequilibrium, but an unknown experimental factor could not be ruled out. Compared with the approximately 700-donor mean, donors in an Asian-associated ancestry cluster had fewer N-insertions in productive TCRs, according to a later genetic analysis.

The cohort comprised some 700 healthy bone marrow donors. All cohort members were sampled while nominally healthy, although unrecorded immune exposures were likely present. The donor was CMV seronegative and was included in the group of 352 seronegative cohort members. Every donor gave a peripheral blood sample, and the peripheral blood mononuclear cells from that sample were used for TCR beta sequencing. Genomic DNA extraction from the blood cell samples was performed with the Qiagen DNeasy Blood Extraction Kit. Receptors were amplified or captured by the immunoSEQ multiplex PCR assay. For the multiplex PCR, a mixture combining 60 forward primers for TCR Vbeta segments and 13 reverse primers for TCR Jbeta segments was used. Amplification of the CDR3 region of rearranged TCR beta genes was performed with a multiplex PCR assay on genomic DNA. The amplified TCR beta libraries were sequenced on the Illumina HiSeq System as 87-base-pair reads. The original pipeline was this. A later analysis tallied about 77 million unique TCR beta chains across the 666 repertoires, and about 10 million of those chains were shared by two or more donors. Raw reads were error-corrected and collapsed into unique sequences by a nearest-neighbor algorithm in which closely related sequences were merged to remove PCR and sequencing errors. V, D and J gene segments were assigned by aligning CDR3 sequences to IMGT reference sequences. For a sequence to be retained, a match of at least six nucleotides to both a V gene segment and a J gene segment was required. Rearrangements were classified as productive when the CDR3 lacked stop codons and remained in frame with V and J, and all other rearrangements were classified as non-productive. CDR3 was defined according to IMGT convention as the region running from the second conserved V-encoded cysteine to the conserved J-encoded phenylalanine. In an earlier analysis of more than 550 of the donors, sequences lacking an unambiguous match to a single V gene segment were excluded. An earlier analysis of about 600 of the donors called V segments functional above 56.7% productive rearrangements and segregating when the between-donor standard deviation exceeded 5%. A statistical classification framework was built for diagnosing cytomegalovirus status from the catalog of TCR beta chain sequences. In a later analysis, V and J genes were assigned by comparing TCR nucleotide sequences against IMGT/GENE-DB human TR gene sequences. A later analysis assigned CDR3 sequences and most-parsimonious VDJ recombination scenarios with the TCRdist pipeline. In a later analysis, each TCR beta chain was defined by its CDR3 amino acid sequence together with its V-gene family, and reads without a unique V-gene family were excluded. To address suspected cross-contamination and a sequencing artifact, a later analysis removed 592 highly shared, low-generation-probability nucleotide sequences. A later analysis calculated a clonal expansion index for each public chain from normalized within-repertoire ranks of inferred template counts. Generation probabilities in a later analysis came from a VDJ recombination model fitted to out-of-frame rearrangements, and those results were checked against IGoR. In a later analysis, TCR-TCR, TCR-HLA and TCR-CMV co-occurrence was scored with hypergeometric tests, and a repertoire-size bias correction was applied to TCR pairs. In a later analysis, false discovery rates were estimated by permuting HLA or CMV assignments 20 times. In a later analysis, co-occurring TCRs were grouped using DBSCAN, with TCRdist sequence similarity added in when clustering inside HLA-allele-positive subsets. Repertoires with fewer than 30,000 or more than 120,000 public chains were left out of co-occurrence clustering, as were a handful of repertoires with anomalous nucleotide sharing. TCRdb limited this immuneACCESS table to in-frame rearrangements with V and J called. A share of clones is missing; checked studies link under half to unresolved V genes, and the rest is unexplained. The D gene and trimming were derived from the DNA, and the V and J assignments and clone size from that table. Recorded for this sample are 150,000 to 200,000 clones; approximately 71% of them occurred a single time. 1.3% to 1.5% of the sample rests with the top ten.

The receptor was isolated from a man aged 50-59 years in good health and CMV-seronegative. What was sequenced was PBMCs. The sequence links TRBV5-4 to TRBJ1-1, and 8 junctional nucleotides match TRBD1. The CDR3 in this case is CASSPRGRTEAFF. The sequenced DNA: TGTGCCAGCAGCCCCAGGGGGCGGACTGAAGCTTTCTTT.